These T cell receptor beta chains were read from a single sample in a study of CD8+CD57+ T cells in acquired aplastic anemia. TCRdb reprocessed the reads via MiXCR and lists one record per CDR3 protein. In the table there are some 120,000 distinct CDR3 sequences, 48% of which are singletons. Specimen: sorted CD4+, CD8+, or CD8+CD57+ T cells (not recorded which) from PBMCs. These receptors all come from a human donor in good health, serving as a control. Each CDR3 is given with its conserved first and last residue. The D gene is left open where the match is weak. Size is omitted from some rows. Given values are once, few, many or a class for expanded clones.

>TRBD1|TRBJ1-2|TRBV6-1|few
TGTGCCAGCAGCCAGCGACAGGGCGACTATGGCTACACCTTC
CASSQRQGDYGYTF
>TRBD2|TRBJ2-7|TRBV2|NA
TGTGCCAGCATACTAGCGGGGGGGAAGTACGAGCAGTACTTC
CASILAGGKYEQYF
>NA|TRBJ1-1|TRBV25-1|NA
TGTGCCAGCAAGAAGGAGGGGATGAACACTGAAGCTTTCTTT
CASKKEGMNTEAFF
>TRBD1|TRBJ2-3|TRBV3-1|many
TGTGCCAGCAGCCAAGCAGGGACAGCCACCCATACGCAGTATTTT
CASSQAGTATHTQYF
>TRBD1|TRBJ2-7|TRBV11-1|many
TGCGCCAGCAGCTTGCGGGACAGGGGGGACGAGCAGTACTTC
CASSLRDRGDEQYF
>TRBD2|TRBJ2-7|TRBV29-1|NA
TGCAGCGTCCTTTCCGGGACTACTTACGAGCAGTACTTC
CSVLSGTTYEQYF
>NA|TRBJ1-3|TRBV12-3/TRBV12-4|many
TGTGCCAGCAGTTTAGGTGGGAATGAGGGAAACACCATATATTTT
CASSLGGNEGNTIYF
>NA|TRBJ2-7|TRBV5-4|NA
TGTGCCAGCAGCTTGGTTGCGACAATGGGATACGAGCAGCACTTC
CASSLVATMGYEQHF
>TRBD1|TRBJ2-5|TRBV4-2|NA
TGTGCCAGCAGTGTTGGGGGACAGGGAAGGGAGACCCAGTACTTC
CASSVGGQGRETQYF
>NA|TRBJ2-4|TRBV11-2|many
TGTGCCAGCAGCTTAGATCCGCTCATAAACATTCAGTACTTC
CASSLDPLINIQYF
>TRBD2|TRBJ2-5|TRBV9|NA
TGTGCCTGCAGCCCAGGCTTAGCGGGGGGCCGCCAAGGGACCCAGTACTTC
CACSPGLAGGRQGTQYF
>NA|TRBJ1-5|TRBV20-1|many
TGCAGTGCCAGCCAGCAGGGTTCTCAGCCCCAGCATTTT
CSASQQGSQPQHF
>NA|TRBJ1-2|TRBV29-1|few
TGCAGCGTTGAAGATCTGGCCGGTAGTCCCTTC
CSVEDLAGSPF
>TRBD1|TRBJ2-7|TRBV10-3|NA
TGTGCCATCAGTGATGGGACAGGGGCCCGCGGGCAGTACTTC
CAISDGTGARGQYF
>TRBD2|TRBJ2-1|TRBV3-1|few
TGTGCCAGCAGCCCTCGGACTAGCGGGGGACCCTCCTACAATGAGCAGTTCTTC
CASSPRTSGGPSYNEQFF
>NA|TRBJ1-2|TRBV7-9|NA
TGTGCCAGCAGCATACAACAATTC
CASSIQQF
>NA|TRBJ2-1|TRBV19|few
TGTGCCAGTACCGGGGTCACCTACAATGAGCAGTTCTTC
CASTGVTYNEQFF
>NA|TRBJ2-7|TRBV7-9|few
TGTGCCAGCAGCTTAGTGTGGGACGTAACCTACGAGCAGTACTTC
CASSLVWDVTYEQYF
>TRBD2|TRBJ2-7|TRBV20-1|NA
TGCAGTGCTAGGGCTGGACTAGCGGGATTGGGCTACGAGCAGTACTTC
CSARAGLAGLGYEQYF
>NA|TRBJ1-2|TRBV7-9|NA
TGTGCCAGCAGCTTAGGGGCAGGTGTGAGCTACACCTTC
CASSLGAGVSYTF
>TRBD1|TRBJ2-7|TRBV29-1|many
TGCAGCGTTGTTGGTTTCGACAGGGGCGAAACCTACGAGCAGTACTTC
CSVVGFDRGETYEQYF